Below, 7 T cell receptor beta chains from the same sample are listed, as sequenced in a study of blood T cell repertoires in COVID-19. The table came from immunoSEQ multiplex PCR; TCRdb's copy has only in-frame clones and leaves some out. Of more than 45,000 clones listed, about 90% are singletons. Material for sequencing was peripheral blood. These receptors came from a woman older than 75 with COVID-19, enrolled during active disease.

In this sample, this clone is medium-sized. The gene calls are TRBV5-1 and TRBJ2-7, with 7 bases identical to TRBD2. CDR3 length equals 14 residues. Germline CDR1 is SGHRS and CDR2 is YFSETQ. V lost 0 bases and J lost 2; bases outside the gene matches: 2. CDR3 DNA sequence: TGCGCCAGCAGCTTGGTTGGGGGGGCCTACGAGCAGTACTTC. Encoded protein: CASSLVGGAYEQYF.

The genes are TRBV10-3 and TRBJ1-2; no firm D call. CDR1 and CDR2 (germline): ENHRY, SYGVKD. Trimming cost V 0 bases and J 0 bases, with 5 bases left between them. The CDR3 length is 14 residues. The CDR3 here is CAISESQTNYGYTF. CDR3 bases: TGTGCCATCAGTGAGTCACAAACTAACTATGGCTACACCTTC.

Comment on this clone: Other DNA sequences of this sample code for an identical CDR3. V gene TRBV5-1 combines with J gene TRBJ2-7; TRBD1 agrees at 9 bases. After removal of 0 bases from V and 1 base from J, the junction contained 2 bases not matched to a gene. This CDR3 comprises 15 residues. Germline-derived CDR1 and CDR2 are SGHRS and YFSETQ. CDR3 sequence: CASSLGQGVSYEQYF. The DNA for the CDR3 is TGCGCCAGCAGCTTGGGACAGGGGGTTTCCTACGAGCAGTACTTC.

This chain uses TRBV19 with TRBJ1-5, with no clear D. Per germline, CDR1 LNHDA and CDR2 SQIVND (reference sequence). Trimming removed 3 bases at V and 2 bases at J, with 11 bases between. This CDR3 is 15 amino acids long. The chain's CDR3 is CASSIGGRGNQPQHF. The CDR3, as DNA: TGTGCCAGTAGTATCGGAGGTCGGGGCAATCAGCCCCAGCATTTT.

CDR3 sequence reads: CASSTGVASYNEQFF. The CDR3 DNA reads TGTGCCAGCAGCACAGGGGTGGCCTCCTACAATGAGCAGTTCTTC. V usage is TRBV7-2 and J usage is TRBJ2-1; 7 bases map to TRBD1. The CDR3 consists of 15 residues. V shed 5 bases, J shed 0 bases, and the junction held 4 bases outside the gene matches. From germline, CDR1 is SGHTA and CDR2 FQGNSA.

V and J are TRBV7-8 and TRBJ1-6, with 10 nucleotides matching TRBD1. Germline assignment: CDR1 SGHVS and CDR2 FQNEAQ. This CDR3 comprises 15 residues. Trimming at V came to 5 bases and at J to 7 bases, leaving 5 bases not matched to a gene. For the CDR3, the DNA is TGTGCCAGCAGCCCCCCGGGACAGGGGAATTCACCCCTCCACTTT. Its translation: CASSPPGQGNSPLHF.

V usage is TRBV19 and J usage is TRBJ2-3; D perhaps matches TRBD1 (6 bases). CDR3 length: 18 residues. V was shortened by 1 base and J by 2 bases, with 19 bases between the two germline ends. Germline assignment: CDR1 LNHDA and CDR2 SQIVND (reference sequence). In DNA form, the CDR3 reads TGTGCCAGTAGTATAGGGCCAGGGGCCAGCCTAAACACAGATACGCAGTATTTT. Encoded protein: CASSIGPGASLNTDTQYF.